A selection of T cell receptor beta chains follows, all from one sample in a study of T cell repertoires in cytomegalovirus infection. Each CDR3 protein gets one entry after TCRdb re-called the reads with MiXCR. The sample holds about 240,000 distinct CDR3 sequences, approximately 7% seen once. The sample taken for sequencing was PBMCs. All receptors come from a human donor in good health (CMV status not recorded). Some clones in this sample may be carry-over from other donors' samples. Both conserved end residues are part of each CDR3. A D gene is named only where the DNA matches it firmly. Where a row states a size, it is once, few, many or the class of an expanded clone; other rows omit it.

j_call | v_call | clone_size | d_call | cdr3_nt | cdr3_aa
TRBJ1-5 | TRBV28 | many | NA | TGTGCCAGCAGTACCCGGTCCGGACAAAAGGGCCAGCCCCAGCATTTT | CASSTRSGQKGQPQHF
TRBJ2-6 | TRBV6-5 | few | NA | TGTGCCAGCAGTCAAACGCGGCTACTCTACTCTGGGGCCAACGTCCTGACTTTC | CASSQTRLLYSGANVLTF
TRBJ2-6 | TRBV7-9 | many | NA | TGTGCCAGCAGCCTCTTCAAGGGACAACCTGAGACTGGGGCCAACGTCCTGACTTTC | CASSLFKGQPETGANVLTF
TRBJ2-5 | TRBV6-1 | many | NA | TGTGCCAGCAGTCGCAAAGGGTGGGGACTGGTCGAGACCCAGTACTTC | CASSRKGWGLVETQYF
TRBJ2-7 | TRBV6-2/TRBV6-3 | many | NA | TGTGCCAGCAGTTACTGGGTTTACGAGCAGTACTTC | CASSYWVYEQYF
TRBJ2-6 | TRBV28 | NA | NA | TGTGCCAGCAGTTTTCCAGGGTCTGGGGCCAACGTCCTGACTTTC | CASSFPGSGANVLTF
TRBJ2-7 | TRBV4-2 | many | NA | TGTGCCAGCAGCCAAGGGGGAGGGGGGGCGAGGAACGAGCAGTACTTC | CASSQGGGGARNEQYF
TRBJ2-7 | TRBV29-1 | few | TRBD1 | TGCAGGTTCAAATTTCCGGGACAGGCCGCCTACGAGCAGTACTTC | CRFKFPGQAAYEQYF
TRBJ2-2 | TRBV5-1 | many | NA | TGCGCCAGCAGCTTGGAACAGTTGCCGAACACCGGGGAGCTGTTTTTT | CASSLEQLPNTGELFF
TRBJ1-2 | TRBV2 | many | NA | TGTGCCAGCAGTGAATCAGTCTATGGCTACACCTTC | CASSESVYGYTF
TRBJ2-3 | TRBV20-1 | many | NA | TGCAGTGCTGCTAGTTTGATTACAGATACGCAGTATTTT | CSAASLITDTQYF
TRBJ2-7 | TRBV29-1 | many | NA | TGCAGCGTTGAAGTGGTGGGAATAGCGTACGAGCAGTACTTC | CSVEVVGIAYEQYF
TRBJ1-5 | TRBV19 | few | NA | TGTGCCAGTAGTATCCCCCTGTCTGTGCCCCAGCATTTT | CASSIPLSVPQHF
TRBJ1-3 | TRBV29-1 | many | NA | TGCAGCGCTTACGGCCGGGGCGGGGGAGGAGGCACCATATATTTT | CSAYGRGGGGGTIYF
TRBJ1-2 | TRBV29-1 | many | NA | TGCAGCGTTGAATCGGCCAGATTAGTCTATGGCTACACCTTC | CSVESARLVYGYTF
TRBJ2-3 | TRBV6-2/TRBV6-3 | NA | NA | TGTGCCAGCAGTTATCAGGCCAGCACAGATACGCAGTATTTT | CASSYQASTDTQYF
TRBJ2-1 | TRBV18 | many | NA | TGTGCCAGCTCACCGCCCGGACAGCGAAGGGATGAGCAGTTCTTC | CASSPPGQRRDEQFF
TRBJ1-1 | TRBV4-2 | many | NA | TGTGCCAGCAGCCAAGAGAGGGTGACTGAAGCTTTCTTT | CASSQERVTEAFF
TRBJ1-2 | TRBV6-5 | many | NA | TGTGCCAGCAGTTACTCCCAGAGCTGGGGCTACACCTTC | CASSYSQSWGYTF
TRBJ1-1 | TRBV28 | many | NA | TGTGCCAGCAAAGGCACATCGACTAGGGGGACTGAAGCTTTCTTT | CASKGTSTRGTEAFF
TRBJ1-1 | TRBV5-1 | many | NA | TGCGCCAGCAGCTTGGGGACGAACGTGGCGAGCACTGAAGCTTTCTTT | CASSLGTNVASTEAFF
TRBJ1-1 | TRBV7-2 | many | NA | TGTGCCAGCAGCCCCATGGGGAGGGGAGTGAACACTGAAGCTTTCTTT | CASSPMGRGVNTEAFF
TRBJ2-1 | TRBV7-2 | many | NA | TGTGCCAGCAGCTTTTGGACCCTTGGGGATGAGCAGTTCTTC | CASSFWTLGDEQFF
TRBJ2-7 | TRBV12-3/TRBV12-4 | few | TRBD1 | TGTGCCAGCAGCTCCGGGACAGGGTTCTACGAGCAGTACTTC | CASSSGTGFYEQYF
TRBJ1-2 | TRBV4-1 | many | TRBD1 | TGCGCCAGCAGCCAAGGACAGGGCTTCTATGGCTACACCTTC | CASSQGQGFYGYTF
TRBJ2-7 | TRBV7-2 | many | NA | TGTGCCAGCAGCCGCATCCGGGACACCCTTTACGAGCAGTACTTC | CASSRIRDTLYEQYF
TRBJ2-4 | TRBV5-8 | many | TRBD1 | TGTGCCAGCAGCTTGGGACAGGGAAACATTCAGTACTTC | CASSLGQGNIQYF
TRBJ1-1 | TRBV6-1 | many | TRBD1 | TGTGCCAGCAGACAGGGGATGGAAGGTGAAGCTTTCTTT | CASRQGMEGEAFF
TRBJ2-7 | TRBV5-1 | few | TRBD1 | TGCGCCAGCAGCAACCGGGACAGGGGACCCCACGAGCAGTACTTC | CASSNRDRGPHEQYF
TRBJ1-1 | TRBV5-4 | many | NA | TGTGCCAGCAGCGCTTGGGGGATGAACACTGAAGCTTTCTTT | CASSAWGMNTEAFF
TRBJ1-5 | TRBV2 | many | NA | TGTGCCAGCAGTGAGGAAAGCTATAGCAATCAGCCCCAGCATTTT | CASSEESYSNQPQHF
TRBJ1-2 | TRBV3-1 | NA | TRBD1 | TGTGCCAGCAGCCCGGTCCTGCCGACAGGGAGCAATGGCTACACCTTC | CASSPVLPTGSNGYTF
TRBJ2-7 | TRBV20-1 | many | TRBD1 | TGCAGTGCTAGAGGTACCCGCAGGGGGCAAGGGCAGTACTTC | CSARGTRRGQGQYF
TRBJ2-2 | TRBV9 | many | NA | TGTGCCAGCAGCGCCCCGGACACCGGGGAGCTGTTTTTT | CASSAPDTGELFF
TRBJ2-7 | TRBV7-2 | NA | NA | TGTGCCAGCAGCTTTCTCGGGACGCCGGATTTC | CASSFLGTPDF
TRBJ2-3 | TRBV10-2 | NA | NA | TGCGCCAGCAGGGGAATTGGGACCTCGCAGTATTTT | CASRGIGTSQYF
TRBJ2-5 | TRBV4-2 | many | TRBD2 | TGTGCCAGCAGCCAGGCCCCGGGACTAGCGGGGGGCGAGCAAGAGACCCAGTACTTC | CASSQAPGLAGGEQETQYF
TRBJ2-5 | TRBV10-3 | many | NA | TGTGCCATCAGTGGAGGACAAGAGACCCAGTACTTC | CAISGGQETQYF
TRBJ2-7 | TRBV5-6 | many | NA | TGTGCCAGCAGCTCGATGGCGGGTACCTACGAGCAGTACTTC | CASSSMAGTYEQYF
TRBJ2-5 | TRBV5-6 | few | NA | TGTGCCAGCAGCAGCGACAGCTTCGACACAAGGGGTGAGACCCAGTACTTC | CASSSDSFDTRGETQYF
TRBJ1-1 | TRBV12-3/TRBV12-4 | many | NA | TGTGCCAGCAGTCCGCTCGGGGCGGGGAACACTGAAGCTTTCTTT | CASSPLGAGNTEAFF
TRBJ1-1 | TRBV6-5 | many | NA | TGTGCCAGCAGGTACACAGAGAACACTGAAGCTTTCTTT | CASRYTENTEAFF
TRBJ1-2 | TRBV5-1 | many | NA | TGCGCCAGCAGCCCCGAGGGGGACATCTATGGCTACACCTTC | CASSPEGDIYGYTF
TRBJ2-1 | TRBV9 | few | NA | TGTGCCAGCAGCCCCGAGACAGACAATGAGCAGTTCTTC | CASSPETDNEQFF
TRBJ2-1 | TRBV29-1 | few | NA | TGCAGCGTGCACGGGGGCGATGAGCAGTTCTTC | CSVHGGDEQFF
TRBJ1-1 | TRBV20-1 | many | NA | TGCAGTGCTATCGGGCTCGGGCCGGACACTGAAGCTTTCTTT | CSAIGLGPDTEAFF
TRBJ2-1 | TRBV28 | many | TRBD2 | TGTGCCAGCACAGTTCTAGCGGGGATGGGCGATGAGCAGTTCTTC | CASTVLAGMGDEQFF
TRBJ2-7 | TRBV20-1 | NA | NA | TGCAGTCCGCTGGGGACCCAGACCTACGAGCAGTACTTC | CSPLGTQTYEQYF
TRBJ2-1 | TRBV7-2 | many | NA | TGTGCCAGCAGCCGAGCAGGCTACAATGAGCAGTTCTTC | CASSRAGYNEQFF
TRBJ1-2 | TRBV28 | many | NA | TGTGCCAGCAGTTTGAGGTCAGGCCCTTCTAACTTAGGCTACACCTTC | CASSLRSGPSNLGYTF
TRBJ2-1 | TRBV23-1 | many | TRBD2 | TGCGCCTCATTTAGGGGGGCGGGGGGGCCAAACGATGAGCAGTTCTTC | CASFRGAGGPNDEQFF
TRBJ2-7 | TRBV6-2/TRBV6-3 | many | NA | TGTGCCAGCAGTTATTTGGACAGCTCCTACGAGCAGTACTTC | CASSYLDSSYEQYF
TRBJ1-2 | TRBV3-1 | many | NA | TGTGCCAGCAGCCGGGGGGACGGTTCGGATTTGAACTATGGCTACACCTTC | CASSRGDGSDLNYGYTF